One sample yielded the 29 T cell receptor beta chains listed below, sequenced in a study of CD8 T cells in Susac syndrome. An input of about 0.5 to 1 ug of RNA was subjected to reverse transcription using random hexamers. One entry per CDR3 protein results from TCRdb running MiXCR on the immunoSEQ multiplex PCR reads. The table lists 160,000 or so distinct CDR3 sequences, 90% to 95% of them singletons. Sequencing was carried out using CD4+ T cells from PBMCs. The receptor set was obtained from a human donor in good health.

The chain employs TRBV7-3 and TRBJ2-7; D perhaps matches TRBD2 (7 bases). Germline V gives CDR1 SGHTA, CDR2 FQGTGA. The CDR3 runs 15 residues. Trimming removed 5 bases at V and 2 bases at J, with 16 bases between. The CDR3 DNA reads TGTGCCAGCAGCCAGGGGTGGGCGGGAGCCTACGAGCAGTACTTC. It yields the protein CASSQGWAGAYEQYF. Full variable domain (outside the CDR3, taken from reference TRBV7-3 and TRBJ2-7): GAGVSQTPSNKVTEKGKYVELRCDPISGHTALYWYRQSLGQGPEFLIYFQGTGAADDSGLPNDRFFAVRPEGSVSTLKIQRTERGDSAVYLCASSQGWAGAYEQYFGPGTRLTVT.

J is TRBJ2-1 and V is TRBV3-1, with TRBD2 identical over 7 bases. Looked up from germline, CDR1 is LGHDT and CDR2 is YNNKEL (reference sequence). The V segment lost 6 bases and the J segment 3 bases; nucleotides outside the gene matches: 2. The CDR3 covers 13 residues. CDR3 protein: CASRWGGYNEQFF. In DNA, the CDR3 is TGTGCCAGCAGGTGGGGGGGCTACAATGAGCAGTTCTTC.

This chain connects TRBV5-4 to TRBJ2-2; 9 bases match TRBD1. Looked up from germline, CDR1 is SGHNT and CDR2 is YYREEE (reference sequence). V shed 0 bases, J shed 7 bases, and the junction held 7 bases outside the gene matches. This CDR3 has 16 residues. CDR3 loop: CASSLGAGTGIGELFF. The DNA of the CDR3 is TGTGCCAGCAGCTTGGGGGCCGGGACAGGGATCGGGGAGCTGTTTTTT. The full variable domain, rest sourced from reference TRBV5-4 and TRBJ2-2, is ETGVTQSPTHLIKTRGQQVTLRCSSQSGHNTVSWYQQALGQGPQFIFQYYREEENGRGNFPPRFSGLQFPNYSSELNVNALELDDSALYLCASSLGAGTGIGELFFGEGSRLTVL.

V gene TRBV20-1 combines with J gene TRBJ1-1; D is possibly TRBD1 (5 bases). CDR3 length: 16 residues. Germline loops: CDR1 DFQATT, CDR2 SNEGSKA (reference sequence). Between the trimmed V and J ends, which lost 0 bases and 0 bases, there was a span of 14 bases. The CDR3 protein is CSAREQTGAMNTEAFF. CDR3 bases: TGCAGTGCTAGAGAACAAACCGGGGCGATGAACACTGAAGCTTTCTTT.

This clonotype was detected only a few times. The chain recombines TRBV7-3 with TRBJ1-1; 7 nucleotides agree with TRBD1. CDR3 size: 13 residues. Germline V gives CDR1 SGHTA, CDR2 FQGTGA. J gave up 5 bases and V 5 bases, and 5 bases lay outside the gene matches. The CDR3: CASSRQGGTEAFF. CDR3 DNA: TGTGCCAGCAGCCGACAGGGTGGGACTGAAGCTTTCTTT.

This chain uses TRBV7-9 with TRBJ2-1; D gene unclear. V lost 2 bases and J 7 bases, leaving 6 bases between the germline ends. From germline, CDR1 is SEHNR and CDR2 FQNEAQ (reference sequence). The CDR3 has 12 amino acids. The CDR3 nucleotides are TGTGCCAGCAGCTTATGGGAAAATGAGCAGTTCTTC. The encoded protein is CASSLWENEQFF.

The chain uses TRBV30 and TRBJ1-6; D is ambiguous. The germline V gene encodes CDR1 GTSNPN and CDR2 SVGIG (reference sequence). Trimming shortened V by 5 bases and J by 10 bases, and 12 bases separated the two germline ends. This CDR3 has 12 residues. The DNA of the CDR3 is TGTGCCTGGTCCCGGGTGCGATCACCCCTCCACTTT. This translates into CAWSRVRSPLHF.

This clonotype was seen only a few times. The rearrangement joins TRBV7-2 to TRBJ1-1, with TRBD1 as a possible D gene (5 bases). V lost 6 bases, J lost 3 bases, and 11 bases lay in between. The CDR3 sequence is 13 residues long. Germline CDR1 and CDR2: SGHTA and FQGNSA. CDR3 region: CASRTQGYTEAFF. Here the CDR3 DNA reads TGTGCCAGCAGGACTCAGGGTTACACTGAAGCTTTCTTT.

This chain uses TRBV25-1 with TRBJ2-7, with 16 bases identical to TRBD2. Trimming took 6 bases from V and 0 from J; bases not matched to a gene: 5. The germline gives CDR1 MGHDK, CDR2 SYGVNS. The CDR3 has 17 residues. The CDR3 DNA is TGTGCCAGCAGGGCTGGGACTAGCGGGGGGGGCTCCTACGAGCAGTACTTC. It yields the protein CASRAGTSGGGSYEQYF.

The chain uses TRBV7-9 and TRBJ2-5; TRBD2 matches 7 bases. The junction had 7 bases not matched to a gene; V was cut back by 5 bases and J by 1 base. Germline lookup yields CDR1 SEHNR and CDR2 FQNEAQ (reference sequence). This CDR3 spans 15 amino acids. CDR3 residues: CASSPRLAPQETQYF. The CDR3 DNA is TGTGCCAGCAGCCCAAGACTAGCCCCCCAAGAGACCCAGTACTTC.

The gene calls are TRBV11-2 and TRBJ2-6; 8 bases agree with TRBD1. The germline CDR1 and CDR2 sequences are SGHAT and FQNNGV. Losses at the gene ends were 4 bases for V and 2 bases for J; bases not matched to a gene: 7. This CDR3 comprises 17 residues. CDR3: CASSSLRGPPGANVLTF. DNA of the CDR3: TGTGCCAGCAGCTCGCTCAGGGGGCCCCCTGGGGCCAACGTCCTGACTTTC.

This chain connects TRBV30 to TRBJ1-5; 9 nucleotides align to TRBD1. The V gene's germline CDR1 is GTSNPN and CDR2 SVGIG (reference sequence). Trimming at V came to 4 bases and at J to 3 bases, leaving 7 bases not matched to a gene. This CDR3 has 15 amino acids. The CDR3 reads CAWTSGQGFNQPQHF. DNA of the CDR3: TGTGCCTGGACCTCGGGACAGGGTTTCAATCAGCCCCAGCATTTT.

The CDR3 sequence: CASSVAPSFSDRGWGDGYTF. The CDR3, as DNA: TGTGCCAGCAGCGTAGCCCCCAGCTTTAGCGACAGGGGGTGGGGAGATGGCTACACCTTC. This sequence joins TRBV9 and TRBJ1-2, with 9 bases that match TRBD1. The V gene's germline CDR1 is SGDLS and CDR2 YYNGEE. V shed 0 bases, J shed 6 bases, and the junction held 21 bases outside the gene matches. The CDR3 length is 20 residues.

The gene calls are TRBV6-6 and TRBJ2-5; D is unresolved. The CDR3 length is 13 residues. The germline V and J ends were trimmed by 5 bases and 2 bases, with 9 bases remaining between them. Germline CDR1 MNHNY, CDR2 SVGAGI (reference sequence). The CDR3 loop reads CASSPQVQETQYF. The CDR3 DNA reads as TGTGCCAGCAGTCCGCAGGTTCAAGAGACCCAGTACTTC.

This clonotype occurred once. The chain carries TRBV20-1 and TRBJ1-2; tentatively, D is TRBD1 (5 bases). Trimming left V 5 bases short and J 8 bases short, with 15 bases between. The CDR3 is 12 amino acids. CDR1 is DFQATT, CDR2 SNEGSKA, per germline (reference sequence). In nucleotides, the CDR3 is TGCAGTGCTTGGGGCTCTGGCAGGGGCTACACCTTC. This sequence encodes CSAWGSGRGYTF.

The rearrangement uses TRBV5-4 and TRBJ2-7; D ambiguous. The CDR3 contains 12 residues. Germline-derived CDR1 and CDR2 are SGHNT and YYREEE (reference sequence). The germline V and J ends were trimmed by 0 bases and 6 bases, with 7 bases remaining between them. In nucleotides, the CDR3 is TGTGCCAGCAGCTTGGAAACGTCCGAGCAGTACTTC. Its protein product is CASSLETSEQYF.

The rearrangement joins TRBV9 to TRBJ1-2; D is perhaps TRBD1 (5 bases). The CDR3 loop spans 15 amino acids. V lost 0 bases and J 2 bases, leaving 11 bases between the germline ends. In germline, CDR1 is SGDLS, CDR2 YYNGEE. The CDR3 sequence is CASSVASTANYGYTF. Written as DNA, the CDR3 is TGTGCCAGCAGCGTAGCCTCGACAGCCAACTATGGCTACACCTTC. Full variable domain (remainder filled in from reference TRBV9 and TRBJ1-2): DSGVTQTPKHLITATGQRVTLRCSPRSGDLSVYWYQQSLDQGLQFLIQYYNGEERAKGNILERFSAQQFPDLHSELNLSSLELGDSALYFCASSVASTANYGYTFGSGTRLTVV.

The chain carries TRBV3-1 and TRBJ2-5; D is uncertain. Germline CDR1 is LGHDT and CDR2 is YNNKEL (reference sequence). This CDR3 has 12 amino acids. Trimming removed 0 bases from V and 8 bases from J, with 7 bases in between. CDR3 coding DNA: TGTGCCAGCAGCCAAGAGCTTCCCACCCAGTACTTC. Its protein product is CASSQELPTQYF.

This clonotype has only one observation. The J gene is TRBJ2-1, the V gene TRBV9, with a tentative D call TRBD2 (7 bases). Germline CDR1 and CDR2: SGDLS and YYNGEE. The CDR3 runs to 15 residues. Trimming cost V 1 base and J 7 bases, with 15 bases left between them. The CDR3 protein is CASSVRGGLGNEQFF. Here the CDR3 DNA reads TGTGCCAGCAGCGTAAGGGGGGGCCTTGGAAATGAGCAGTTCTTC.

This clonotype is a singleton in its sample. This chain connects TRBV2 to TRBJ2-1, with 11 bases aligning to TRBD2. The ends lost 1 base at V and 8 bases at J; junction bases unmatched: 4. The CDR3 contains 15 residues. Per the germline V gene, CDR1 is SNHLY and CDR2 is FYNNEI. CDR3 DNA sequence: TGTGCCAGCAGTGAAGAGACTAGCGGGATCCATGAGCAGTTCTTC. Amino acids: CASSEETSGIHEQFF.

The rearrangement links TRBV6-5 to TRBJ2-2; 9 bases align to TRBD2. Looked up from germline, CDR1 is MNHEY and CDR2 is SVGAGI. Unmatched junction bases numbered 5, after V lost 4 bases and J lost 2 bases. The CDR3 is made up of 16 amino acids. This CDR3 is CASSSRTSVNTGELFF. In nucleotides, the CDR3 is TGTGCCAGCAGTTCCCGGACTAGCGTAAACACCGGGGAGCTGTTTTTT.

This clonotype came up a few times. V is TRBV3-1 and J is TRBJ1-1; D gene unclear. Germline V gene data show CDR1 as LGHDT and CDR2 as YNNKEL (reference sequence). The CDR3 has 13 residues. V dropped 5 bases and J dropped 1 base, with 8 bases sitting between them. CDR3 sequence reads: CASSLGANTEAFF. Here the CDR3 DNA reads TGTGCCAGCAGCTTAGGAGCGAACACTGAAGCTTTCTTT.

This chain uses TRBV12-3 or TRBV12-4 with TRBJ2-7; D could derive from TRBD1 or TRBD2 (5 bases each). This CDR3 contains 12 residues. The V end was cut by 6 bases, the J end by 2 bases, with 8 bases between. The chain's CDR3 is CASRGRTYEQYF. The CDR3 region has the DNA TGTGCCAGCAGGGGACGGACCTACGAGCAGTACTTC.

The chain joins TRBV19 to TRBJ2-3; D not resolved. V was trimmed by 1 base and J by 2 bases, leaving 4 bases between them. The CDR3 is 13 residues long. CDR1 is LNHDA, CDR2 SQIVND, per germline (reference sequence). The CDR3, as DNA: TGTGCCAGTAGTATAGCTCACACAGATACGCAGTATTTT. It yields the protein CASSIAHTDTQYF.

This chain uses TRBV7-8 with TRBJ1-1, with D possibly being TRBD1 (5 bases). Per germline, CDR1 SGHVS and CDR2 FQNEAQ. The V and J ends lost 5 bases and 5 bases respectively, with 12 bases between them. The CDR3 spans 13 residues. CDR3 region: CASSQRGGTEAFF. The CDR3 region has the DNA TGTGCCAGCAGCCAGAGGGGAGGTACTGAAGCTTTCTTT.

The chain joins TRBV2 to TRBJ2-3; D is ambiguous. V gave up 5 bases and J gave up 8 bases, with 8 bases separating them. This CDR3 spans 11 amino acids. Germline loops: CDR1 SNHLY, CDR2 FYNNEI. In nucleotides, the CDR3 is TGTGCCAGCAGTTCGGCTGGTACGCAGTATTTT. It specifies CASSSAGTQYF.

The chain has TRBV29-1 and TRBJ1-1; D ambiguous. The CDR3 is made up of 13 amino acids. With 4 bases removed from V and 8 bases from J, the gap between germline ends came to 17 bases. CDR1 is SQVTM, CDR2 ANQGSEA, per germline. The CDR3 coding sequence is TGCAGCGTTGTGATGCCTGTGGTCCGGGAAGCTTTCTTT. Translation gives CSVVMPVVREAFF.

The chain has TRBV2 and TRBJ1-1; D uncertain. The germline V gene has CDR1 SNHLY and CDR2 FYNNEI. The CDR3 length is 13 residues. V was cut by 3 bases and J by 1 base, with 6 bases left in between. The CDR3 DNA follows: TGTGCCAGCAGTGAGTACGGGAACACTGAAGCTTTCTTT. It codes for CASSEYGNTEAFF.

The rearrangement joins TRBV9 to TRBJ2-7; possible D gene TRBD1, 6 bases. The CDR3 consists of 20 residues. The V gene lost 0 bases and the J gene lost 4 bases, with 29 bases spanning the gap. The germline V gene encodes CDR1 SGDLS and CDR2 YYNGEE. CDR3 DNA sequence: TGTGCCAGCAGCGTAGACCTACTAGGACAGCCGGGGACCCAACCGTACGAGCAGTACTTC. It codes for CASSVDLLGQPGTQPYEQYF. The full variable domain, in which reference TRBV9 and TRBJ2-7 provide the parts outside the CDR3, is DSGVTQTPKHLITATGQRVTLRCSPRSGDLSVYWYQQSLDQGLQFLIQYYNGEERAKGNILERFSAQQFPDLHSELNLSSLELGDSALYFCASSVDLLGQPGTQPYEQYFGPGTRLTVT.